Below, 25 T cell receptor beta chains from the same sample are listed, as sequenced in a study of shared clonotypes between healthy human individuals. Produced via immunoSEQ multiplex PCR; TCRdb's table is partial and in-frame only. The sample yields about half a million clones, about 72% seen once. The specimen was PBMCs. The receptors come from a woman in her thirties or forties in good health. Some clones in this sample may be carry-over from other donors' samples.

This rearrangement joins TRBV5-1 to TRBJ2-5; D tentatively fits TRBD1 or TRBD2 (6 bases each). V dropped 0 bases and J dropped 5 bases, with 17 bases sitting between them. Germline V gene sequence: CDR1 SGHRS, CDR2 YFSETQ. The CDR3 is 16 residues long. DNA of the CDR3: TGCGCCAGCAGCTTGGCGATCCGGGGGCTGGGGGAGACCCAGTACTTC. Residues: CASSLAIRGLGETQYF.

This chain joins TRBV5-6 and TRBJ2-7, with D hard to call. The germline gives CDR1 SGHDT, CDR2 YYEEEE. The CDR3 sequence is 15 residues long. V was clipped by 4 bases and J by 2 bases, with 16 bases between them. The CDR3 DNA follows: TGTGCCAGCAGCGCGGTACTTGGGTCGACCTACGAGCAGTACTTC. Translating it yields CASSAVLGSTYEQYF.

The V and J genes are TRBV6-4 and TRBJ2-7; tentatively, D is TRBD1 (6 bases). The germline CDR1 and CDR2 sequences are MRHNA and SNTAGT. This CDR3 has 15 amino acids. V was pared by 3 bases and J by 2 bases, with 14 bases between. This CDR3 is CASSETAGDTYEQYF. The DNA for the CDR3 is TGTGCCAGCAGTGAAACGGCAGGGGATACCTACGAGCAGTACTTC.

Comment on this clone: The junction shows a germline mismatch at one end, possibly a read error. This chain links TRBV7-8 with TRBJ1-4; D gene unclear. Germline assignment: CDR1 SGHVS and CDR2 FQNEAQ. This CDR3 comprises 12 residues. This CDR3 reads CTSSLGGQSRVF. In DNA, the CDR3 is TGTACCAGCAGCCTAGGTGGGCAGTCGCGTGTTTTT.

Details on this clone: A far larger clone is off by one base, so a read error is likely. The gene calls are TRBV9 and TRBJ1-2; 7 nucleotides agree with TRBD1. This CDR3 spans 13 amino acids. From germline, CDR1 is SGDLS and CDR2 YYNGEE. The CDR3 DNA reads TGTGCCAGAAGCGGACCCGGACAGGCCCGCTACACCTTC. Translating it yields CARSGPGQARYTF.

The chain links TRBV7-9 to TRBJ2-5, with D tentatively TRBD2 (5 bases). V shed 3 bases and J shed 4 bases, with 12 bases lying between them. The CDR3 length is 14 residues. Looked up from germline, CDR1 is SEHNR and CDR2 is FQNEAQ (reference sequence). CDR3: CASSLWLAGETQYF. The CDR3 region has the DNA TGTGCCAGCAGCTTGTGGCTAGCAGGAGAGACCCAGTACTTC.

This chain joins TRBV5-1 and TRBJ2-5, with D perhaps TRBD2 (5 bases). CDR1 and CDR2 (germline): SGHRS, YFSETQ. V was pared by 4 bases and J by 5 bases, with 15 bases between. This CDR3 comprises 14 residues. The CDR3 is CASSPGGPGETQYF. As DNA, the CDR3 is TGCGCCAGCAGCCCGGGCGGGCCGGGTGAGACCCAGTACTTC.

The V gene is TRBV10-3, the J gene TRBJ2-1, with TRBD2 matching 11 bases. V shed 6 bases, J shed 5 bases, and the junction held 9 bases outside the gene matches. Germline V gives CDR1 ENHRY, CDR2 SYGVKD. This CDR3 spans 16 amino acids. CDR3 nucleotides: TGTGCCATCAGCGCCGTTAGCGGGAGGGCCCACAATGAGCAGTTCTTC. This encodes CAISAVSGRAHNEQFF.

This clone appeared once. CDR3: CASSLEGLAGGSHYEQYF. As DNA, the CDR3 is TGCGCCAGCAGCTTGGAAGGACTAGCGGGAGGATCACACTACGAGCAGTACTTC. This chain links TRBV5-1 with TRBJ2-7; 14 bases map to TRBD2. Germline V CDR1 and CDR2: SGHRS, YFSETQ. CDR3 size: 18 residues. The J segment lost 3 bases and the V segment lost 0 bases, leaving 8 bases of the junction unmatched.

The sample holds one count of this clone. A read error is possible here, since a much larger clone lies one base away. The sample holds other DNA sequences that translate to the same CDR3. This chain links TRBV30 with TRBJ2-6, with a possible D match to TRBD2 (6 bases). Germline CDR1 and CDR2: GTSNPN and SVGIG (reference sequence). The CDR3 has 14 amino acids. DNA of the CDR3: TGTGCCTGGAGCGGGGGTTCTGGAGCCAACGTCCTGACTTTC. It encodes CAWSGGSGANVLTF.

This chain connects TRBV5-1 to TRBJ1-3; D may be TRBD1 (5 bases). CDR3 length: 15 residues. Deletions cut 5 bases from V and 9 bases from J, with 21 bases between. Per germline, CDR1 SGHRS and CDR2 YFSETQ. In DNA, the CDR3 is TGCGCCAGCAGTTGGACGGGGGGTGCGGAAACCACCATATATTTT. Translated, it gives CASSWTGGAETTIYF.

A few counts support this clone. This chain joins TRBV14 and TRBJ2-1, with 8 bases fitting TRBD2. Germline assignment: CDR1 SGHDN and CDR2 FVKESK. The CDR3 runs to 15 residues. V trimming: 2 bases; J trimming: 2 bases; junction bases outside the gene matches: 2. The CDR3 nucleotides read TGTGCCAGCAGCCAATTAGCGGGACCCTACAATGAGCAGTTCTTC. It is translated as CASSQLAGPYNEQFF.

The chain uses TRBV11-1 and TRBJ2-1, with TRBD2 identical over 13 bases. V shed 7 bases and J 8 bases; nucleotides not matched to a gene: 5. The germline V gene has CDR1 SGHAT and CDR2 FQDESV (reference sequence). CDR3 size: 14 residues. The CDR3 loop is CASNRLAGGHEQFF. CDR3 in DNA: TGTGCCAGCAACAGACTAGCGGGAGGCCATGAGCAGTTCTTC.

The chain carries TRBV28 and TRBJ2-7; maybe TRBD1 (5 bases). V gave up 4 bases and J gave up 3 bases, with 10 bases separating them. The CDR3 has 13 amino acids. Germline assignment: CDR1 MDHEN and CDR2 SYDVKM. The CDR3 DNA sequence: TGTGCCAGCAGTTCTGAGGACATCTACGAGCAGTACTTC. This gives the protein CASSSEDIYEQYF.

The CDR3 sequence: CASRDGGAYGYTF. CDR3 coding DNA: TGTGCCAGTAGGGACGGAGGGGCCTATGGCTACACCTTC. The J gene is TRBJ1-2, the V gene TRBV19, with D tentatively TRBD1 (5 bases). In germline, CDR1 is LNHDA, CDR2 SQIVND (reference sequence). The CDR3 is made up of 13 amino acids. Trimming removed 6 bases at V and 4 bases at J, with 12 bases between.

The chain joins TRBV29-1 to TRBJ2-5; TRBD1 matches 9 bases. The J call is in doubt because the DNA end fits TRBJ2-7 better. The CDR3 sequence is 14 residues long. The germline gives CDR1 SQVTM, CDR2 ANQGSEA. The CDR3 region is CSVGRRDRAYEQYF. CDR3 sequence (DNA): TGCAGCGTTGGCCGCCGGGACAGGGCCTACGAGCAGTACTTC.

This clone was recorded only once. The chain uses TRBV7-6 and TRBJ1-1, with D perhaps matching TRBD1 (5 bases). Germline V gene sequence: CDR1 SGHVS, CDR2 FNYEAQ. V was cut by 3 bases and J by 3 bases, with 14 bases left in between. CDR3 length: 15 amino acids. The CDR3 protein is CASSLGRDGDTEAFF. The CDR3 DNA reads TGTGCCAGCAGCTTGGGAAGGGACGGGGACACTGAAGCTTTCTTT.

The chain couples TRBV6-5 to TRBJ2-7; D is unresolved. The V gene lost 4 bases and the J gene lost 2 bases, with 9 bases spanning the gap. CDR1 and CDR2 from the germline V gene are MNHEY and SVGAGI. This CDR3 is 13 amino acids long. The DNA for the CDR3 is TGTGCCAGCAGTTCCACCGGTACCTACGAGCAGTACTTC. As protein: CASSSTGTYEQYF.

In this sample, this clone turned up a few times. The DNA of the CDR3 is TGTGCCAGCAGCCTCCCGGGACAGGAAGCTTTCTTT. Residues: CASSLPGQEAFF. The rearrangement joins TRBV14 to TRBJ1-1, with TRBD1 matching 7 bases. Germline V gene sequence: CDR1 SGHDN, CDR2 FVKESK. The CDR3 is made up of 12 amino acids. V trimming: 4 bases; J trimming: 8 bases; junction bases outside the gene matches: 4.

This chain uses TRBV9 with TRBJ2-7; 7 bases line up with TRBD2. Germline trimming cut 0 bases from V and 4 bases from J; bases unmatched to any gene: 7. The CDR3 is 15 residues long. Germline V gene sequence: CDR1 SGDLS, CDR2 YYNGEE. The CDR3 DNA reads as TGTGCCAGCAGCGTAGCGGCGGGAGAAGGGTACGAGCAGTACTTC. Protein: CASSVAAGEGYEQYF.

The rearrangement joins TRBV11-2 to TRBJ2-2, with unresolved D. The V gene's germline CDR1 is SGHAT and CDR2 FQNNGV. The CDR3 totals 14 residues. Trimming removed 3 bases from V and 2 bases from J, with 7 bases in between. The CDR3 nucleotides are TGTGCCAGCAGCTTCTCACTAAACACCGGGGAGCTGTTTTTT. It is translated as CASSFSLNTGELFF.

The CDR3 region is CASSQDGPVVSYNEQFF. The DNA of the CDR3 is TGCGCCAGCAGCCAGGACGGGCCTGTAGTATCCTACAATGAGCAGTTCTTC. V gene TRBV5-1 combines with J gene TRBJ2-1; D is unclear. The CDR3 covers 17 residues. The V and J ends lost 4 bases and 1 base respectively, with 18 bases between them. Germline CDR1 reads SGHRS; CDR2 reads YFSETQ.

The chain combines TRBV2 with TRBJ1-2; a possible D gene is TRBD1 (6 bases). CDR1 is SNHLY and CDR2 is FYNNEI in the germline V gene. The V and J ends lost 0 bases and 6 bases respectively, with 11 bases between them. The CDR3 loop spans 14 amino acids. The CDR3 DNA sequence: TGTGCCAGCAGTGAAGCGTCAGGGGAAGATGGCTACACCTTC. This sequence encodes CASSEASGEDGYTF. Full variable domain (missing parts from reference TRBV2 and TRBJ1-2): EPEVTQTPSHQVTQMGQEVILRCVPISNHLYFYWYRQILGQKVEFLVSFYNNEISEKSEIFDDQFSVERPDGSNFTLKIRSTKLEDSAMYFCASSEASGEDGYTFGSGTRLTVV.

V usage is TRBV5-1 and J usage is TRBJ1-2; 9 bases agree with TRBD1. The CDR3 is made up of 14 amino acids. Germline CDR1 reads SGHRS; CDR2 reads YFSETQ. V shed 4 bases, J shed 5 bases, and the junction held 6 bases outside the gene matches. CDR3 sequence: CASSMDRGLYGYTF. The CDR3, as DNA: TGCGCCAGCAGCATGGACAGGGGCTTGTATGGCTACACCTTC.

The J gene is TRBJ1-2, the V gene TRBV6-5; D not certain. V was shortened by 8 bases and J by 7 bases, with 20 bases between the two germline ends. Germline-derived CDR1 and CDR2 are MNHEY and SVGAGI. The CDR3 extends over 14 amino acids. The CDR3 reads CASCPQEGVAGYTF. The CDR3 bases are TGTGCCAGCTGCCCTCAAGAGGGAGTAGCTGGCTACACCTTC.